The source of this T cell receptor beta chain is a study of siplizumab effects on memory and regulatory T cells. Assay used: immunoSEQ multiplex PCR; TCRdb lists only in-frame clones, some missing. The sample includes 4,000 to 5,000 clones, 48% of them seen just once. The study, taken as a whole, reports: Suppression by proliferating Tregs derived from siplizumab cultures was not verified. On average, approximately 70% of mappable alloreactive CD4+ clones were Treg-derived under siplizumab, against 25% to 30% in controls. Alloreactive sequences tracing back to unstimulated CD4+ memory cells fell significantly with siplizumab.

To note about this clone: Its antigen is unknown.

An approximately six-day coculture at 37°C was performed with the mixed lymphocyte reaction cells. CFSE was used to stain responder PBMCs and Violet Dye to stain stimulator PBMCs, which were then pooled 1:1. Trimming pared 6 bases from V and 9 bases from J, leaving 18 bases between. The CDR3 is 14 amino acids. Germline CDR1 MNHEY, CDR2 SMNVEV (reference sequence). This rearrangement joins TRBV27 to TRBJ2-1; D is uncertain. Specimen: CFSE-low (dividing) CD4+ T cells sorted from an allogeneic mixed lymphocyte reaction. The receptor was derived from a human donor in good health; the cells came from an allogeneic mixed lymphocyte reaction. Some clones in this sample may be carry-over from other donors' samples. CDR3 nucleotide sequence: TGTGCCAGCAGGTTTTTTGTATCGGTTGGTGAGCAGTTCTTC. Encoded protein: CASRFFVSVGEQFF.